Below, 24 T cell receptor beta chains from the same sample are listed, as sequenced in a study of T-cell reconstitution after alpha-beta-depleted transplantation in children. This sample's TCRbeta library carried unique molecular identifier barcodes. TCRdb called the PCR reads again in MiXCR, with one record for every CDR3 protein. The table has hundreds of thousands of distinct CDR3 sequences, around 13% seen once. The sample here was PBMCs, taken before TCRalphabeta/CD19-depleted stem cell transplant. The receptors originated from a girl aged 2 to 10 with congenital amegakaryocytic thrombocytopenia, due to receive a stem cell transplant.

This clonotype was picked up a small number of times. The chain has TRBV29-1 and TRBJ2-5, with no clear D. This CDR3 contains 12 residues. Trimming removed 3 bases from V and 4 bases from J, with 9 bases in between. Germline CDR1 reads SQVTM; CDR2 reads ANQGSEA. As DNA, the CDR3 is TGCAGCGTTGAGACTTTTTTAGAGACCCAGTACTTC. It encodes CSVETFLETQYF.

This clonotype appeared a single time. V is TRBV19 and J is TRBJ2-7; no clear D gene. The ends were cut back, 7 bases at V and 3 bases at J, with 7 bases in the middle. Looked up from germline, CDR1 is LNHDA and CDR2 is SQIVND (reference sequence). The CDR3 is made up of 11 amino acids. DNA of the CDR3: TGTGCCAGTACGAGCAGCTACGAGCAGTACGTC. This encodes CASTSSYEQYV.

In this sample, this clonotype turned up many times. CDR3 loop: CSARVGGAYNEQFF. Here the CDR3 DNA reads TGCAGTGCTAGAGTTGGGGGAGCGTACAATGAGCAGTTCTTC. The V call is TRBV20-1, the J call TRBJ2-1; D may correspond to TRBD1 or TRBD2 (5 bases each). This CDR3 region has 14 residues. The V and J ends lost 1 base and 4 bases respectively, with 11 bases between them. Germline CDR1 is DFQATT and CDR2 is SNEGSKA (reference sequence).

The CDR3 loop is CASSYGGSPLSYEQYF. The CDR3 nucleotides are TGTGCCAGCAGTTATGGTGGGAGTCCCCTCTCCTACGAGCAGTACTTC. The chain carries TRBV6-5 and TRBJ2-7; D possibly corresponds to TRBD2 (5 bases). The ends were cut back, 3 bases at V and 0 bases at J, with 15 bases in the middle. Germline assignment: CDR1 MNHEY and CDR2 SVGAGI. The CDR3 spans 16 residues.

This clonotype was counted a few times. The chain recombines TRBV12-3 or TRBV12-4 with TRBJ1-3; no firm D call. V was cut by 1 base and J by 10 bases, with 11 bases left in between. The CDR3 has 13 amino acids. Here the CDR3 DNA reads TGTGCCAGCAGTTTAGGAGTAGGACGGACCATATATTTT. Protein: CASSLGVGRTIYF.

This chain joins TRBV30 and TRBJ2-2, with 10 nucleotides matching TRBD2. CDR3 length: 15 amino acids. The germline CDR1 and CDR2 sequences are GTSNPN and SVGIG (reference sequence). Trimming removed 0 bases from V and 7 bases from J; junction bases left unmatched: 5. CDR3: CAWSVAGGVVGELFF. As DNA, the CDR3 is TGTGCCTGGAGTGTAGCGGGAGGGGTTGTCGGGGAGCTGTTTTTT.

This chain links TRBV15 with TRBJ2-3, with D tentatively TRBD1 or TRBD2 (5 bases each). Per the germline V gene, CDR1 is LNHNV and CDR2 is YYDKDF (reference sequence). The CDR3 consists of 16 residues. Trimming cost V 1 base and J 0 bases, with 11 bases left between them. CDR3 coding DNA: TGTGCCACCAGCAGAGGCCGGGGCCCCAGCACAGATACGCAGTATTTT. Protein sequence: CATSRGRGPSTDTQYF.

This clonotype was seen ten or more times. The chain links TRBV5-1 to TRBJ2-6; possible D gene TRBD2, 5 bases. The V gene's germline CDR1 is SGHRS and CDR2 YFSETQ. Trimming removed 5 bases at V and 1 base at J, with 10 bases between. This CDR3 contains 15 residues. The CDR3 region is CASRGAGSGANVLTF. CDR3 DNA sequence: TGCGCCAGCAGGGGAGCCGGATCTGGGGCCAACGTCCTGACTTTC.

About this clonotype itself: This sequence may be a read error, since a much larger clone differs from it by one base. The chain's CDR3 is CAISVDILYEQSF. CDR3 coding DNA: TGTGCCATCAGTGTGGACATACTCTACGAGCAGTCCTTC. The chain combines TRBV10-3 with TRBJ2-7, with D tentatively TRBD1 (5 bases). Germline-derived CDR1 and CDR2 are ENHRY and SYGVKD. There are 13 residues in the CDR3.

This chain links TRBV7-2 with TRBJ2-3; no clear D gene. Trimming cost V 1 base and J 10 bases, with 12 bases left between them. This CDR3 is built from 13 residues. Germline V gives CDR1 SGHTA, CDR2 FQGNSA. CDR3 residues: CASSLGEHRAQYF. The CDR3 DNA is TGTGCCAGCAGCTTAGGTGAACATAGGGCGCAGTATTTT.

The sample holds many counts of this clonotype. This chain links TRBV12-3 or TRBV12-4 with TRBJ2-2, with 9 positions matching TRBD1. This CDR3 region has 15 residues. Germline trimming cut 6 bases from V and 5 bases from J; bases unmatched to any gene: 7. CDR3 DNA: TGTGCCAGCAGGACCGGGACAGGGTCGACCGGGGAGCTGTTTTTT. It is translated as CASRTGTGSTGELFF.

The sample holds many counts of this clonotype. V and J are TRBV5-1 and TRBJ1-2; 8 positions match TRBD1. There are 15 residues in the CDR3. CDR1 SGHRS and CDR2 YFSETQ come from the germline V gene. V trimming: 0 bases; J trimming: 14 bases; junction bases outside the gene matches: 15. CDR3 sequence reads: CASSLGQGATLLYTF. CDR3 in DNA: TGCGCCAGCAGCTTGGGGCAGGGGGCGACCCTCCTTTATACCTTC. The full variable domain, rest sourced from reference TRBV5-1 and TRBJ1-2, is KAGVTQTPRYLIKTRGQQVTLSCSPISGHRSVSWYQQTPGQGLQFLFEYFSETQRNKGNFPGRFSGRQFSNSRSEMNVSTLELGDSALYLCASSLGQGATLLYTFGSGTRLTVV.

This clonotype was observed at least ten times. This sequence joins TRBV29-1 and TRBJ2-2; possible D gene TRBD2, 6 bases. CDR3 size: 13 residues. V shed 4 bases and J shed 6 bases, with 12 bases lying between them. Germline V CDR1 and CDR2: SQVTM, ANQGSEA. CDR3 DNA sequence: TGCAGCGTTGGCAGTGGGGGGTCCGGGGAGCTGTTTTTT. Protein product: CSVGSGGSGELFF.

This clonotype was counted at least ten times. This chain uses TRBV20-1 with TRBJ1-5; D perhaps matches TRBD1 (6 bases). CDR3 length: 16 residues. Trimming left V 1 base short and J 6 bases short, with 19 bases between. From germline, CDR1 is DFQATT and CDR2 SNEGSKA (reference sequence). The CDR3 coding sequence is TGCAGTGCTAGAGTCCTGGGACAAGGAAATTTTCAGCCCCAGCATTTT. This codes for CSARVLGQGNFQPQHF.

This clonotype was seen at least ten times. This chain uses TRBV25-1 with TRBJ1-1; no definite D call. The germline gives CDR1 MGHDK, CDR2 SYGVNS. There are 12 residues in the CDR3. V dropped 3 bases and J dropped 11 bases, with 13 bases sitting between them. CDR3 sequence reads: CASSDRRREAFF. The CDR3 nucleotides read TGTGCCAGCAGTGATCGCCGTCGGGAGGCTTTCTTT.

The chain uses TRBV30 and TRBJ1-2; possibly TRBD1 for D (5 bases). V was shortened by 2 bases and J by 8 bases, with 15 bases between the two germline ends. This CDR3 spans 13 amino acids. Germline CDR1 GTSNPN, CDR2 SVGIG (reference sequence). The CDR3 is CAWSNSGARGYTF. The CDR3 DNA sequence: TGTGCCTGGAGTAATAGCGGGGCACGCGGCTACACCTTC.

This clonotype was detected ten times or more. The chain carries TRBV20-1 and TRBJ2-3, with 9 bases aligning to TRBD2. CDR3 length: 15 amino acids. The V gene end was trimmed by 5 bases and the J gene end by 4 bases; junction bases not matched to a gene: 10. CDR1 is DFQATT, CDR2 SNEGSKA, per germline (reference sequence). The CDR3 here is CSAPLAGLEPDTQYF. CDR3 sequence (DNA): TGCAGTGCTCCGCTAGCGGGATTAGAGCCAGATACGCAGTATTTT.

This clonotype was detected a few times. The genes are TRBV28 and TRBJ1-5, with D possibly being TRBD1 (6 bases). V was clipped by 7 bases and J by 2 bases, with 15 bases between them. The germline gives CDR1 MDHEN, CDR2 SYDVKM. The CDR3 covers 15 residues. The CDR3 reads CASTGRGAGNQPQHF. CDR3 bases: TGTGCCAGCACCGGGCGGGGGGCCGGCAATCAGCCCCAGCATTTT.

The chain carries TRBV5-5 and TRBJ2-7; 8 nucleotides line up with TRBD1. Germline V gives CDR1 SGHKS, CDR2 YYEKEE (reference sequence). The CDR3 extends over 16 amino acids. Trimming at V came to 4 bases and at J to 4 bases, leaving 13 bases not matched to a gene. The CDR3 sequence is CASSPLGQVFLYEQYF. The DNA for the CDR3 is TGTGCCAGCAGCCCCCTGGGACAGGTTTTTTTATACGAGCAGTACTTC.

J is TRBJ2-7 and V is TRBV12-3 or TRBV12-4; D is ambiguous. The CDR3 covers 15 residues. Deletions cut 6 bases from V and 0 bases from J, with 15 bases between. CDR3 nucleotides: TGTGCCAGCAGGAGCCTCGGTGCGTTCTCCTACGAGCAGTACTTC. Residues: CASRSLGAFSYEQYF.

This clonotype was seen many times. The rearrangement links TRBV5-1 to TRBJ2-1; 14 bases are a match to TRBD2. This CDR3 region has 18 residues. V shed 2 bases, J shed 8 bases, and the junction held 12 bases outside the gene matches. Germline CDR1 reads SGHRS; CDR2 reads YFSETQ. The CDR3 DNA follows: TGCGCCAGCAGCTTAACCGGGACTAGCGGGAGAGGGAGAGATGAGCAGTTCTTC. Its protein is CASSLTGTSGRGRDEQFF. The full variable domain, with the rest looked up from reference TRBV5-1 and TRBJ2-1, is KAGVTQTPRYLIKTRGQQVTLSCSPISGHRSVSWYQQTPGQGLQFLFEYFSETQRNKGNFPGRFSGRQFSNSRSEMNVSTLELGDSALYLCASSLTGTSGRGRDEQFFGPGTRLTVL.

V gene TRBV5-1 combines with J gene TRBJ2-3; D is undetermined. The V gene lost 0 bases and the J gene lost 6 bases, with 14 bases spanning the gap. There are 15 residues in the CDR3. CDR1 and CDR2 (germline): SGHRS, YFSETQ. In DNA, the CDR3 is TGCGCCAGCAGCTTGGCCAGCCCTTCCTGGGATACGCAGTATTTT. Translating it yields CASSLASPSWDTQYF.

V is TRBV7-8 and J is TRBJ2-1; 11 bases are shared with TRBD2. V gave up 5 bases and J gave up 8 bases; unmatched junction bases: 11. Germline V gene sequence: CDR1 SGHVS, CDR2 FQNEAQ. The CDR3 totals 16 residues. CDR3 coding DNA: TGTGCCAGCAGCCTCCTCCATAGCGGGAGGGCTTATGAGCAGTTCTTC. It translates to CASSLLHSGRAYEQFF.

This clonotype turned up a few times. The chain recombines TRBV11-1 with TRBJ2-6; 7 positions agree with TRBD2. J lost 0 bases, V lost 8 bases, and 4 bases had no gene match. This CDR3 contains 15 residues. Germline loops: CDR1 SGHAT, CDR2 FQDESV (reference sequence). DNA for the CDR3: TGTGCCAGCGCAGGGAGGGCCTCTGGGGCCAACGTCCTGACTTTC. This translates into CASAGRASGANVLTF.